This is a list of T cell receptor beta chains from one sample in a study of long-term antiretroviral therapy in people with HIV. The assay was immunoSEQ multiplex PCR, and TCRdb's table has in-frame clones only and misses some. This sample has under 45,000 clones, with more than 80% found just once. Sequencing was performed on unsorted PBMCs, taken 3.1 years after starting antiretroviral therapy. The receptors come from a woman aged 45 to 65 with HIV. Both conserved end residues are part of each CDR3. Each record gives: V gene, D gene, J gene, CDR3 length, clone size, CDR3 DNA, CDR3 protein. A D gene is named only where the DNA matches it firmly. Clone size appears in some rows only: once, few, many, or a class for an expanded clone.

TRBV5-1	.	TRBJ1-4	16	.	TGCGCCAGCAGCTTGGTTTTTGCCTCAACTAATGAAAAACTGTTTTTT	CASSLVFASTNEKLFF
TRBV25-1	TRBD1	TRBJ1-2	14	.	TGTGCCAGCAGTGAGTGGGGACAGAACTATGGCTACACCTTC	CASSEWGQNYGYTF
TRBV7-9	.	TRBJ1-1	12	once	TGTGCCAGCAGCTTAATCGGGTTTTGGGCTTTCTTT	CASSLIGFWAFF
TRBV28	.	TRBJ2-7	13	.	TGTGCCAGCAGTTTTACGGGGATCTACCAGCAGTACTTC	CASSFTGIYQQYF
TRBV27	TRBD1	TRBJ2-7	14	.	TGTGCCAGCAGTTTCAGGACAGGGAGCCACGAGCAGTACTTC	CASSFRTGSHEQYF
TRBV11-3	TRBD2	TRBJ2-5	18	.	TGTGCCAGCAGCTTGTCCTGGGCTTCCAGCGGGGTCGAAGAGACCCAGTACTTC	CASSLSWASSGVEETQYF
TRBV6-1	TRBD1	TRBJ2-5	16	.	TGTGCCAGCAGTGAAGCGCAGGGACAGTCCCAAGAGACCCAGTACTTC	CASSEAQGQSQETQYF
TRBV6-5	.	TRBJ2-7	12	once	TGTGCCAGCAGTCGCGCCTTTGGGGAGCAGTACTTC	CASSRAFGEQYF
TRBV4-2	TRBD1	TRBJ1-1	15	.	TGTGCCAGCAGCCTTACAGGGGGCTCAGGGACTGAAGCTTTCTTT	CASSLTGGSGTEAFF
TRBV5-1	.	TRBJ2-7	13	.	TGCGCCAGCAGCTTGGACAGCTACTACGAGCAGTACTTC	CASSLDSYYEQYF
TRBV7-2	.	TRBJ1-1	16	.	TGTGCCAGCAGTCGGGGCGTCATCTACCTGAACACTGAAGCTTTCTTT	CASSRGVIYLNTEAFF
TRBV27	TRBD2	TRBJ2-1	16	.	TGTGCCAGCAGTTTATTGCGGGGGAGCTCCTACAATGAGCAGTTCTTC	CASSLLRGSSYNEQFF
TRBV7-2	.	TRBJ1-6	16	.	TGTGCCAGCAGCTTGGGCCCGGGACTTAATAATTCACCCCTCCACTTT	CASSLGPGLNNSPLHF
TRBV6-5	TRBD1	TRBJ2-2	16	few	TGTGCCAGCAGTTGGCAACAGGGGATGGGCACCGGGGAGCTGTTTTTT	CASSWQQGMGTGELFF
TRBV19	.	TRBJ2-6	14	.	TGTGCCAGTAGTTCCCAGGCAGGGGCCAACGTCCTGACTTTC	CASSSQAGANVLTF